These 28 T cell receptor beta chains originate from one sample sequenced in a study of blood T cells in healthy people across ages. Primers used in a second PCR of roughly 7 to 11 cycles were a sample-barcoded 5' primer and a J-beta primer mix. TCRdb re-derived calls from the 5' RACE reads in MiXCR, one entry per CDR3 protein. In the table there are just under 750,000 distinct CDR3 sequences, 22% of which are singletons. Sequenced sample: blood. These receptors were taken from a man between 65 and 79 years old in good health.

The chain is built from TRBV12-3 or TRBV12-4 and TRBJ1-2; TRBD1 matches at 8 bases. This CDR3 contains 13 residues. V lost 7 bases, J lost 5 bases, and 6 bases stayed unmatched. CDR3 residues: CASTRRQGYGYTF. Written as DNA, the CDR3 is TGTGCCAGCACTCGTAGACAGGGGTATGGCTACACCTTC.

This clonotype was seen a handful of times. V usage is TRBV7-2 and J usage is TRBJ2-3; D is perhaps TRBD2 (5 bases). V was pared by 4 bases and J by 4 bases, with 9 bases between. The CDR3 is 13 amino acids. Germline assignment: CDR1 SGHTA and CDR2 FQGNSA. The CDR3 loop reads CASSSPRADTQYF. CDR3 DNA: TGTGCCAGCAGCTCCCCGAGGGCAGATACGCAGTATTTT.

This clonotype came up a few times. The chain is built from TRBV5-1 and TRBJ2-1; a possible D gene is TRBD2 (5 bases). CDR3 length: 15 amino acids. Trimming removed 4 bases at V and 4 bases at J, with 15 bases between. The germline gives CDR1 SGHRS, CDR2 YFSETQ. CDR3 nucleotides: TGCGCCAGCAGCCTCCTACGGGATGGTTACAATGAGCAGTTCTTC. Translated: CASSLLRDGYNEQFF.

The CDR3: CSVEGMVGYTF. The CDR3 nucleotides are TGCAGCGTTGAAGGCATGGTTGGCTACACCTTC. The V gene is TRBV29-1, the J gene TRBJ1-2; no clear D. CDR1 and CDR2 from the germline V gene are SQVTM and ANQGSEA. The length of the CDR3 is 11 residues. V was trimmed by 1 base and J by 7 bases, leaving 7 bases between them.

In this sample, this clonotype turned up a few times. The V call is TRBV7-2, the J call TRBJ1-1, with D tentatively TRBD1 (6 bases). Germline V gene sequence: CDR1 SGHTA, CDR2 FQGNSA. The CDR3 loop spans 13 amino acids. The germline V and J ends were trimmed by 6 bases and 3 bases, with 11 bases remaining between them. The CDR3 DNA is TGTGCCAGCAGAGCTACAGGGTACACTGAAGCTTTCTTT. Translation gives CASRATGYTEAFF.

The V call is TRBV6-5, the J call TRBJ2-1; no reliable D call. The CDR3 covers 13 residues. The V end lost 8 bases, the J end lost 4 bases, and 12 bases lay between the germline ends. CDR1 is MNHEY and CDR2 is SVGAGI in the germline V gene. CDR3 region: CASRRIDYNEQFF. CDR3 sequence (DNA): TGTGCCAGCCGACGGATCGATTACAATGAGCAGTTCTTC.

This clonotype was found a few times. V is TRBV30 and J is TRBJ1-4; D gene uncertain. The ends were cut back, 0 bases at V and 8 bases at J, with 4 bases in the middle. The CDR3 is 11 residues long. Looked up from germline, CDR1 is GTSNPN and CDR2 is SVGIG (reference sequence). The DNA of the CDR3 is TGTGCCTGGAGTGTAGGAGAAAAACTGTTTTTT. Protein sequence: CAWSVGEKLFF.

The chain couples TRBV6-5 to TRBJ2-5; TRBD2 agrees at 10 bases. The germline gives CDR1 MNHEY, CDR2 SVGAGI. Trimming cost V 6 bases and J 4 bases; bases outside gene matches: 5. The CDR3 is 14 amino acids. This chain's CDR3 is CASRPSGSGETQYF. The CDR3 DNA is TGTGCCAGCAGACCTAGCGGGAGCGGAGAGACCCAGTACTTC.

This sequence joins TRBV7-2 and TRBJ2-5; TRBD2 might be the D (6 bases). The CDR3 loop spans 14 amino acids. Looked up from germline, CDR1 is SGHTA and CDR2 is FQGNSA. The V gene lost 5 bases and the J gene lost 4 bases, with 14 bases spanning the gap. CDR3 bases: TGTGCCAGCAGCACCGGGAGAGGGTTAGAGACCCAGTACTTC. This encodes CASSTGRGLETQYF.

In its sample, this clonotype was seen many times. The chain carries TRBV29-1 and TRBJ1-1, with D possibly matching TRBD1 (5 bases). V was trimmed by 2 bases and J by 1 base, leaving 11 bases between them. The CDR3 has 14 residues. Germline CDR1 and CDR2: SQVTM and ANQGSEA. CDR3 in DNA: TGCAGCGTTGAAATACGGGGGGGGAACACTGAAGCTTTCTTT. This sequence encodes CSVEIRGGNTEAFF.

This sequence joins TRBV7-9 and TRBJ1-1, with D hard to call. The CDR3 contains 15 residues. Between the trimmed V and J ends, which lost 1 base and 8 bases, there was a span of 17 bases. Germline V lookup: CDR1 SEHNR, CDR2 FQNEAQ (reference sequence). CDR3 nucleotides: TGTGCCAGCAGCTTAGTAGGCGGAGCCGGGAGCGAAGCTTTCTTT. Protein sequence: CASSLVGGAGSEAFF.

There are a few counts of this clonotype. This may be a read error, as it is one base from a much larger clone. The CDR3 protein is CASSGAGVTEQYF. The CDR3 bases are TGTGCCAGCAGTGGGGCAGGGGTGACCGAGCAGTACTTC. J is TRBJ2-5 and V is TRBV12-3 or TRBV12-4; maybe TRBD1 (6 bases). Judging by the DNA end, TRBJ2-7 fits better; the J call may be wrong. This CDR3 contains 13 residues.

The chain couples TRBV10-1 to TRBJ2-2; D is possibly TRBD1 (6 bases). The CDR3 runs 16 residues. V was trimmed by 0 bases and J by 3 bases, leaving 11 bases between them. In germline, CDR1 is WNHNN, CDR2 SYGVQD (reference sequence). CDR3 amino acids: CASSESPGADTGELFF. Here the CDR3 DNA reads TGCGCCAGCAGTGAGTCCCCAGGGGCCGACACCGGGGAGCTGTTTTTT.

The table lists this clonotype with a few counts. The genes are TRBV7-8 and TRBJ2-3, with 9 bases lining up with TRBD2. With 3 bases clipped from V and 3 bases from J, the junction kept 4 bases outside the gene matches. The CDR3 is made up of 15 amino acids. The V gene's germline CDR1 is SGHVS and CDR2 FQNEAQ. The CDR3 region is CASSFAGGKTDTQYF. The CDR3 bases are TGTGCCAGCAGCTTCGCGGGGGGGAAGACAGATACGCAGTATTTT.

This clonotype was seen more than once but under ten times. The rearrangement joins TRBV18 to TRBJ2-1; tentatively, D is TRBD1 (5 bases). The CDR3 is 13 amino acids. Trimming shortened V by 0 bases and J by 8 bases, and 8 bases separated the two germline ends. CDR1 and CDR2 (germline): KGHSH, LQKENI. CDR3 protein: CASSPPLGHEQFF. CDR3 nucleotide sequence: TGTGCCAGCTCACCACCCTTGGGGCATGAGCAGTTCTTC.

This clonotype was detected a few times. The rearrangement links TRBV4-1 to TRBJ2-7; D tentatively fits TRBD1 or TRBD2 (5 bases each). The CDR3 spans 15 residues. V lost 0 bases and J lost 2, with 11 bases in between. CDR1 is MGHRA, CDR2 YSYEKL, per germline. The CDR3 is CASSQDWRTPYEQYF. As DNA, the CDR3 is TGCGCCAGCAGCCAAGATTGGAGGACACCCTACGAGCAGTACTTC.

This clonotype was seen more than once but under ten times. The rearrangement uses TRBV3-1 and TRBJ2-3, with 8 positions matching TRBD2. V lost 3 bases to trimming and J lost 7 bases; unmatched junction nucleotides: 6. Germline CDR1 reads LGHDT; CDR2 reads YNNKEL (reference sequence). This CDR3 contains 14 residues. The CDR3 DNA reads as TGTGCCAGCAGCCAGGCGGGGGGATTAAATACGCAGTATTTT. Protein product: CASSQAGGLNTQYF.

This clonotype occurred many times. This chain connects TRBV4-1 to TRBJ2-7; 9 bases match TRBD2. Germline V lookup: CDR1 MGHRA, CDR2 YSYEKL. The J segment lost 1 base and the V segment lost 4 bases, leaving 5 bases of the junction unmatched. CDR3 length equals 15 residues. The CDR3, as DNA: TGCGCCAGCAGCCTCGAGCGGGGGGTATCCTACGAGCAGTACTTC. It codes for CASSLERGVSYEQYF.

This sequence joins TRBV20-1 and TRBJ1-5, with D possibly TRBD1 on 5 matching bases. Germline V CDR1 and CDR2: DFQATT, SNEGSKA (reference sequence). Deletions cut 5 bases from V and 7 bases from J, with 15 bases between. This CDR3 spans 13 amino acids. This CDR3 is CSAASGRAQPQHF. The CDR3 DNA sequence: TGCAGTGCTGCCTCAGGGAGGGCCCAGCCCCAGCATTTT.

In this sample, this clonotype turned up a few times. The gene calls are TRBV20-1 and TRBJ2-2; TRBD1 matches at 8 bases. The CDR3 totals 14 residues. From germline, CDR1 is DFQATT and CDR2 SNEGSKA (reference sequence). The J segment lost 3 bases and the V segment lost 3 bases, leaving 3 bases of the junction unmatched. The CDR3 region has the DNA TGCAGTGCTAGGGACAGGGAGGACACCGGGGAGCTGTTTTTT. Protein sequence: CSARDREDTGELFF.

This clonotype appeared once. An end of the junction does not agree with germline; a read error may underlie this. V is TRBV3-1 and J is TRBJ1-2, with D perhaps TRBD1 (5 bases). Germline V lookup: CDR1 LGHDT, CDR2 YNNKEL (reference sequence). This CDR3 has 15 residues. CDR3 nucleotides: TGTGCCAGCAGCCAAGATCAAGTAACACAGCGGGGCTACCCCTTC. It encodes CASSQDQVTQRGYPF.

This clonotype was recorded a few times. This chain uses TRBV6-6 with TRBJ2-3; a weak D match, TRBD2 (6 bases). CDR1 is MNHNY and CDR2 is SVGAGI in the germline V gene (reference sequence). The CDR3 is made up of 15 amino acids. The ends were cut back, 5 bases at V and 0 bases at J, with 12 bases in the middle. The CDR3 is CASSKGLASTDTQYF. In nucleotides, the CDR3 is TGTGCCAGCAGTAAGGGACTCGCTAGCACAGATACGCAGTATTTT.

This clonotype was seen more than once but under ten times. The chain links TRBV7-9 to TRBJ2-3; 10 bases map to TRBD2. The V gene end was trimmed by 3 bases and the J gene end by 2 bases; junction bases not matched to a gene: 2. The CDR3 is 15 residues long. From germline, CDR1 is SEHNR and CDR2 FQNEAQ (reference sequence). The CDR3 is CASSLGLANTDTQYF. The CDR3 nucleotides are TGTGCCAGCAGCTTGGGACTAGCGAACACAGATACGCAGTATTTT. Filled out from reference TRBV7-9 and TRBJ2-3, the complete variable domain reads DTGVSQNPRHKITKRGQNVTFRCDPISEHNRLYWYRQTLGQGPEFLTYFQNEAQLEKSRLLSDRFSAERPKGSFSTLEIQRTEQGDSAMYLCASSLGLANTDTQYFGPGTRLTVL.

The rearrangement links TRBV6-5 to TRBJ2-3; D unresolved. The CDR3 has 12 amino acids. Trimming left V 7 bases short and J 11 bases short, with 16 bases between. Looked up from germline, CDR1 is MNHEY and CDR2 is SVGAGI. The CDR3 DNA is TGTGCCAGCACTTCAAGGTTCAAGATGCAGTATTTT. Its protein product is CASTSRFKMQYF.

This chain connects TRBV12-3 or TRBV12-4 to TRBJ1-1; no definite D call. Between the trimmed V and J ends, which lost 9 bases and 5 bases, there was a span of 10 bases. The CDR3 runs 11 residues. CDR3 nucleotides: TGTGCCAGTCGGGGTTATACTGAAGCTTTCTTT. The encoded protein is CASRGYTEAFF.

In its sample, this clonotype was seen a few times. The V and J genes are TRBV9 and TRBJ1-1; D possibly corresponds to TRBD1 (6 bases). The CDR3 length is 13 residues. The V gene's germline CDR1 is SGDLS and CDR2 YYNGEE. V lost 5 bases and J 1 base, leaving 9 bases between the germline ends. The CDR3 sequence is CASSGQKNTEAFF. Here the CDR3 DNA reads TGTGCCAGCAGTGGACAGAAGAACACTGAAGCTTTCTTT. Looking up the rest from reference TRBV9 and TRBJ1-1 gives the full variable domain: DSGVTQTPKHLITATGQRVTLRCSPRSGDLSVYWYQQSLDQGLQFLIQYYNGEERAKGNILERFSAQQFPDLHSELNLSSLELGDSALYFCASSGQKNTEAFFGQGTRLTVV.

The rearrangement links TRBV14 to TRBJ1-1; possible D gene TRBD1, 5 bases. This CDR3 is built from 18 residues. V was cut by 0 bases and J by 0 bases, with 17 bases left in between. CDR1 is SGHDN and CDR2 is FVKESK in the germline V gene. The CDR3 DNA reads TGTGCCAGCAGCCAAGAATTGTGGGCAGGGCCCATGAACACTGAAGCTTTCTTT. Its protein product is CASSQELWAGPMNTEAFF.

This chain uses TRBV20-1 with TRBJ2-5; 7 nucleotides agree with TRBD1. The J call may be incorrect, as the DNA end agrees better with TRBJ2-7. Per germline, CDR1 DFQATT and CDR2 SNEGSKA (reference sequence). CDR3 length: 13 residues. The CDR3 protein is CSARQGALSEQYF. The CDR3 DNA reads TGCAGTGCTCGACAGGGTGCGCTCTCCGAGCAGTACTTC.